This passage covers 26 T cell receptor beta chains from one sample sequenced in a study of T cell responses to AZD1222 COVID-19 vaccine. Produced via immunoSEQ multiplex PCR; TCRdb's table is partial and in-frame only. The sample shows around 78,000 clones, approximately 90% of them seen only once. The sample here was peripheral blood, taken 28 days after the second AZD1222 dose. These receptors came from an adult who received the AZD1222 COVID-19 vaccine.

The chain employs TRBV10-3 and TRBJ1-4; D remains unclear. The CDR3 runs to 14 residues. Germline V gene lookup returns CDR1 ENHRY and CDR2 SYGVKD. Trimming shortened V by 3 bases and J by 3 bases, and 8 bases separated the two germline ends. The CDR3 sequence is CAISEDAANEKLFF. The CDR3 DNA follows: TGTGCCATCAGTGAAGACGCAGCTAATGAAAAACTGTTTTTT.

The rearrangement links TRBV7-2 to TRBJ2-2; 11 bases map to TRBD2. The CDR3 runs 15 residues. V lost 1 base to trimming and J lost 6 bases; unmatched junction nucleotides: 1. The germline CDR1 and CDR2 sequences are SGHTA and FQGNSA. The CDR3 here is CASSLVLAGAGELFF. The CDR3 DNA reads TGTGCCAGCAGCTTAGTACTAGCGGGAGCCGGGGAGCTGTTTTTT.

V is TRBV3-1 (or the pseudogene TRBV3-2) and J is TRBJ1-4, with D maybe TRBD1 (5 bases). Between the trimmed V and J ends, which lost 0 bases and 10 bases, there was a span of 12 bases. The CDR3 runs to 14 residues. From germline, CDR1 is LGHDT and CDR2 YNNKEL (reference sequence). CDR3 residues: CASSQDLAGLKLFF. CDR3 nucleotide sequence: TGTGCCAGCAGCCAAGATTTGGCAGGGTTAAAACTGTTTTTT.

Turning to this clone: The same CDR3 arises from other DNA sequences in this sample as well. The V gene is TRBV7-2, the J gene TRBJ1-1, with D unresolved. Germline V gene lookup returns CDR1 SGHTA and CDR2 FQGNSA. V was trimmed by 5 bases and J by 2 bases, leaving 3 bases between them. The CDR3 consists of 11 residues. The CDR3 loop reads CASSLNTEAFF. DNA of the CDR3: TGTGCCAGCAGCCTTAACACTGAAGCTTTCTTT.

The chain recombines TRBV5-6 with TRBJ1-3; the D is unclear. Trimming shortened V by 5 bases and J by 3 bases, and 9 bases separated the two germline ends. This CDR3 contains 13 residues. Germline-derived CDR1 and CDR2 are SGHDT and YYEEEE. The CDR3 spells CASSLRNGNTIYF. The CDR3 DNA sequence: TGTGCCAGCAGTCTCCGTAATGGAAACACCATATATTTT. The full variable domain, rest sourced from reference TRBV5-6 and TRBJ1-3, is DAGVTQSPTHLIKTRGQQVTLRCSPKSGHDTVSWYQQALGQGPQFIFQYYEEEERQRGNFPDRFSGHQFPNYSSELNVNALLLGDSALYLCASSLRNGNTIYFGEGSWLTVV.

This chain uses TRBV6-2 or TRBV6-3 with TRBJ1-2, with no clear D. Per the germline V gene, CDR1 is MNHEY and CDR2 is SVGEGT. The CDR3 is 11 amino acids. Trimming cost V 4 bases and J 7 bases, with 7 bases left between them. The CDR3 here is CASSFASGYTF. CDR3 sequence (DNA): TGTGCCAGCAGTTTCGCGTCTGGCTACACCTTC.

The rearrangement uses TRBV3-1 (or the pseudogene TRBV3-2) and TRBJ1-1, with 7 bases matching TRBD1. CDR3 length equals 14 residues. V gave up 4 bases and J gave up 4 bases; unmatched junction bases: 6. The germline CDR1 and CDR2 sequences are LGHDT and YNNKEL (reference sequence). This CDR3 reads CASSLGGRGTEAFF. Written as DNA, the CDR3 is TGTGCCAGCAGCCTAGGGGGCAGGGGCACTGAAGCTTTCTTT.

The chain employs TRBV7-3 and TRBJ2-3; TRBD2 matches 8 bases. Germline assignment: CDR1 SGHTA and CDR2 FQGTGA. Trimming at V came to 3 bases and at J to 0 bases, leaving 20 bases not matched to a gene. The CDR3 has 21 amino acids. The DNA for the CDR3 is TGTGCCAGCAGCTTGGAGGGGACTTGGAGCGGGAGCAACCCTAGCACAGATACGCAGTATTTT. This sequence encodes CASSLEGTWSGSNPSTDTQYF. The variable domain in full, completed from reference TRBV7-3 and TRBJ2-3, reads GAGVSQTPSNKVTEKGKYVELRCDPISGHTALYWYRQSLGQGPEFLIYFQGTGAADDSGLPNDRFFAVRPEGSVSTLKIQRTERGDSAVYLCASSLEGTWSGSNPSTDTQYFGPGTRLTVL.

This chain joins TRBV27 and TRBJ1-5, with no clear D. V lost 2 bases and J lost 2, with 4 bases in between. The germline V gene has CDR1 MNHEY and CDR2 SMNVEV (reference sequence). CDR3 length: 13 amino acids. CDR3 nucleotide sequence: TGTGCCAGCAGTTTAAACCGCAATCAGCCCCAGCATTTT. Translated: CASSLNRNQPQHF.

The gene calls are TRBV30 and TRBJ1-6; D gene ambiguous. Looked up from germline, CDR1 is GTSNPN and CDR2 is SVGIG (reference sequence). V lost 2 bases to trimming and J lost 8 bases, with 16 bases between them. The CDR3 length is 15 residues. The CDR3 DNA follows: TGTGCCTGGAGTTTGGGAACAGCGAAACATTCACCCCTCCACTTT. This gives the protein CAWSLGTAKHSPLHF.

This chain uses TRBV23-1 with TRBJ1-1, with 10 bases lining up with TRBD1. TRBV23-1 is marked as an open reading frame, function uncertain. This CDR3 region has 16 residues. V dropped 2 bases and J dropped 1; count of bases not matched to a gene: 4. The CDR3 nucleotides are TGCGCCAGCAGTCAACTGGACAGGGGGGCGAACACTGAAGCTTTCTTT. Amino acid sequence: CASSQLDRGANTEAFF.

The rearrangement joins TRBV27 to TRBJ2-7; D may be TRBD1 (5 bases). The CDR3 sequence is 12 residues long. Per the germline V gene, CDR1 is MNHEY and CDR2 is SMNVEV (reference sequence). The V end was cut by 6 bases, the J end by 3 bases, with 9 bases between. CDR3 loop: CASSFDSYEQYF. DNA for the CDR3: TGTGCCAGCAGCTTTGACAGCTACGAGCAGTACTTC.

This chain connects TRBV5-4 to TRBJ1-2; 7 nucleotides agree with TRBD1. With V trimmed by 5 bases and J by 6 bases, 13 bases remained unmatched. This CDR3 spans 15 amino acids. CDR1 SGHNT and CDR2 YYREEE come from the germline V gene (reference sequence). The CDR3 loop is CASSYRDRPYNGYTF. In DNA form, the CDR3 reads TGTGCCAGCAGTTACCGGGACAGACCGTACAATGGCTACACCTTC.

The chain links TRBV5-6 to TRBJ2-1; D may match TRBD1 or TRBD2 (5 bases each). The V end lost 1 base, the J end lost 6 bases, and 14 bases lay between the germline ends. This CDR3 is built from 15 residues. The germline gives CDR1 SGHDT, CDR2 YYEEEE. CDR3 sequence reads: CASSLPGTTINEQFF. The CDR3 bases are TGTGCCAGCAGCTTGCCCGGGACGACCATCAATGAGCAGTTCTTC.

This chain joins TRBV27 and TRBJ1-1, with D possibly being TRBD1 (5 bases). Germline V gene data show CDR1 as MNHEY and CDR2 as SMNVEV (reference sequence). The CDR3 covers 13 residues. Deletions cut 3 bases from V and 3 bases from J, with 8 bases between. The CDR3 nucleotides read TGTGCCAGCAGTTTGTGGGGGGACACTGAAGCTTTCTTT. It specifies CASSLWGDTEAFF.

Written as DNA, the CDR3 is TGTGCCAGCACCGGGGGTGGGGGGCCATACGAGCAGTACTTC. Its protein is CASTGGGGPYEQYF. J is TRBJ2-7 and V is TRBV6-5; tentatively, D is TRBD1 or TRBD2 (6 bases each). The germline V gene encodes CDR1 MNHEY and CDR2 SVGAGI. Deletions cut 7 bases from V and 4 bases from J, with 17 bases between. The CDR3 runs 14 residues.

The rearrangement joins TRBV3-1 (or the pseudogene TRBV3-2) to TRBJ2-7; TRBD1 matches 8 bases. Germline CDR1 reads LGHDT; CDR2 reads YNNKEL (reference sequence). J lost 2 bases, V lost 4 bases, and 4 bases had no gene match. The CDR3 loop spans 14 amino acids. The CDR3 coding sequence is TGTGCCAGCAGCCCCCGGACAGGGACCTACGAGCAGTACTTC. It is translated as CASSPRTGTYEQYF.

The CDR3 loop reads CASRADLGIYGYTF. CDR3 in DNA: TGTGCCAGCAGGGCGGACCTGGGAATCTATGGCTACACCTTC. The chain employs TRBV2 and TRBJ1-2; D gene unclear. Germline assignment: CDR1 SNHLY and CDR2 FYNNEI. Trimming stripped 6 bases from V and 4 bases from J, with 15 bases between. The CDR3 runs to 14 residues.

A remark on this clone: The junction and the germline gene differ at one end; a read error may be behind it. V gene TRBV13 combines with J gene TRBJ2-7; 14 nucleotides line up with TRBD2. The CDR3 is 18 amino acids. The germline V gene has CDR1 PRHDT and CDR2 FYEKMQ (reference sequence). CDR3 nucleotide sequence: TGTGCCAGCAGCCTAGGACTAGCGGGAGGAATGAGCTCCTACGAGCAGTACTTC. Its protein is CASSLGLAGGMSSYEQYF.

The chain links TRBV6-5 to TRBJ2-2, with 7 positions matching TRBD2. Trimming cost V 6 bases and J 5 bases; bases outside gene matches: 9. Germline CDR1 and CDR2: MNHEY and SVGAGI. The CDR3 is made up of 15 amino acids. The CDR3 DNA reads TGTGCCAGCAGCCGGGTGCAGGGAGGGACCGGGGAGCTGTTTTTT. Amino acid sequence: CASSRVQGGTGELFF.

The rearrangement links TRBV5-5 to TRBJ1-1; D not resolved. The CDR3 extends over 13 amino acids. CDR1 SGHKS and CDR2 YYEKEE come from the germline V gene (reference sequence). The ends were cut back, 3 bases at V and 0 bases at J, with 6 bases in the middle. The CDR3 loop reads CASSSAVNTEAFF. The CDR3 DNA reads TGTGCCAGCAGCTCGGCAGTGAACACTGAAGCTTTCTTT.

The chain couples TRBV27 to TRBJ2-7; D ambiguous. Germline V gene sequence: CDR1 MNHEY, CDR2 SMNVEV (reference sequence). The CDR3 sequence is 15 residues long. Deletions cut 5 bases from V and 1 base from J, with 15 bases between. For the CDR3, the DNA is TGTGCCAGCAGTGTTTTCCACGGACCATCCTACGAGCAGTACTTC. Amino acid sequence: CASSVFHGPSYEQYF.

V is TRBV7-3 and J is TRBJ2-2, with 7 nucleotides matching TRBD2. With 1 base clipped from V and 2 bases from J, the junction kept 7 bases outside the gene matches. This CDR3 is 17 amino acids long. The germline gives CDR1 SGHTA, CDR2 FQGTGA. CDR3 loop: CASSLIRPSGNTGELFF. Here the CDR3 DNA reads TGTGCCAGCAGCTTAATTCGGCCTAGCGGAAACACCGGGGAGCTGTTTTTT.

The V call is TRBV5-1, the J call TRBJ1-2; TRBD1 might be the D (5 bases). With 5 bases removed from V and 0 bases from J, the gap between germline ends came to 14 bases. The CDR3 length is 15 residues. Germline-derived CDR1 and CDR2 are SGHRS and YFSETQ. The CDR3 sequence: CASRYSGSPNYGYTF. In DNA, the CDR3 is TGCGCCAGCAGATACTCAGGGTCACCTAACTATGGCTACACCTTC.

The V call is TRBV24-1, the J call TRBJ2-1; possible D gene TRBD1, 6 bases. The V end was cut by 5 bases, the J end by 7 bases, with 20 bases between. The CDR3 covers 16 residues. Germline-derived CDR1 and CDR2 are KGHDR and SFDVKD. The CDR3 protein is CATSASAQGMRNEQFF. The DNA for the CDR3 is TGTGCCACCAGTGCTTCGGCCCAGGGGATGAGGAATGAGCAGTTCTTC.

The chain employs TRBV13 and TRBJ1-2; 7 bases are shared with TRBD1. The CDR3 runs 12 residues. The junction had 7 bases not matched to a gene; V was cut back by 11 bases and J by 4 bases. Germline CDR1 PRHDT, CDR2 FYEKMQ (reference sequence). CDR3 nucleotides: TGTGCCGCCGAGGGGACAGCCTATGGCTACACCTTC. It yields the protein CAAEGTAYGYTF. Full variable domain (outside the CDR3, taken from reference TRBV13 and TRBJ1-2): AAGVIQSPRHLIKEKRETATLKCYPIPRHDTVYWYQQGPGQDPQFLISFYEKMQSDKGSIPDRFSAQQFSDYHSELNMSSLELGDSALYFCAAEGTAYGYTFGSGTRLTVV.